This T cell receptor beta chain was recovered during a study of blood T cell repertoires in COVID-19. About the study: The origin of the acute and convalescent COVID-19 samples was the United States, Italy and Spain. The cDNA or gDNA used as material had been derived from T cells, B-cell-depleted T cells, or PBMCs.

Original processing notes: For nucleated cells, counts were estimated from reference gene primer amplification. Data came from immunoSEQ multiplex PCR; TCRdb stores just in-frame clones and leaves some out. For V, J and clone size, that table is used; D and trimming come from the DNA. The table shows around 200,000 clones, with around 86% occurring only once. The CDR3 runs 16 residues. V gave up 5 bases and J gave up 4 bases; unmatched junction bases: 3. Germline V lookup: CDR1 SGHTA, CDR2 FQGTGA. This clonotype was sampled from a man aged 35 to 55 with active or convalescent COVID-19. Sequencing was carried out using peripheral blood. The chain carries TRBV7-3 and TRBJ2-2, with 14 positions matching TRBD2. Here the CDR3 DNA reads TGTGCCAGCAGCCCAGGACTAGCGGGGGGCACCGGGGAGCTGTTTTTT. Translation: CASSPGLAGGTGELFF.